This T cell receptor beta chain was obtained from a study of blood T cell repertoires in COVID-19. TCRdb keeps only in-frame clones here, not all; method: immunoSEQ multiplex PCR. The sample lists roughly 80,000 clones, 86% occurring once. The CDR3 spans 14 residues. Germline V gene sequence: CDR1 GTSNPN, CDR2 SVGIG (reference sequence). V was trimmed by 3 bases and J by 1 base, leaving 12 bases between them. This TCR derives from a woman in her sixties with acute or convalescent COVID-19. The source material was peripheral blood. The chain links TRBV30 to TRBJ2-5; no firm D call. DNA of the CDR3: TGTGCCTGGAGCCACCAGGCCCTCCAAGAGACCCAGTACTTC. Protein: CAWSHQALQETQYF.